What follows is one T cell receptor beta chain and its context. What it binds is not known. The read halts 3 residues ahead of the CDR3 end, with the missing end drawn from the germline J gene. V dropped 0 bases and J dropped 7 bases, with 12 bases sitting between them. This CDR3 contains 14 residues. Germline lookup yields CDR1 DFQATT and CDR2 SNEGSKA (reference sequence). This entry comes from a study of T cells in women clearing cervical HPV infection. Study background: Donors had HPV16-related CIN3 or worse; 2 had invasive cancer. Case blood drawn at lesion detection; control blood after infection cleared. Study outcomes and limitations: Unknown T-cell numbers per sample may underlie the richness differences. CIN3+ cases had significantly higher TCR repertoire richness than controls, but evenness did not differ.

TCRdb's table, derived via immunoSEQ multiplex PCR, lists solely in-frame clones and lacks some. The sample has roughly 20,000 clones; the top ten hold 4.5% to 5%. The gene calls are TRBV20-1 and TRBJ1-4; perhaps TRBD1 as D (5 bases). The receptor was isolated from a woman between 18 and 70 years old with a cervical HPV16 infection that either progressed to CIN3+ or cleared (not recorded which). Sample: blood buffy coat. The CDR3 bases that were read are TGCAGTGCTAGAGATTACCAGGGAACTGAAAAA. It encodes CSARDYQGTEK. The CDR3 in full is CSARDYQGTEKLFF.